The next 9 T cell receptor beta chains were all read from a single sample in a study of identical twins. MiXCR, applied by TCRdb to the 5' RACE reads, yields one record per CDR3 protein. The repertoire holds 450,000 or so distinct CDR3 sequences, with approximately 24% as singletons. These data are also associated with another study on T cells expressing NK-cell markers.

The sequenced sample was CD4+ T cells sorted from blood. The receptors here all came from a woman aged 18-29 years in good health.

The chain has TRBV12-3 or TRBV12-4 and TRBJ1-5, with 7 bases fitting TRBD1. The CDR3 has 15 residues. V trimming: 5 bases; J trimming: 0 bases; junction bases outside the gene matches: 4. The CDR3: CASSLGTVSNQPQHF. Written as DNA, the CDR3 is TGTGCCAGCAGTCTCGGGACAGTTAGCAATCAGCCCCAGCATTTT.

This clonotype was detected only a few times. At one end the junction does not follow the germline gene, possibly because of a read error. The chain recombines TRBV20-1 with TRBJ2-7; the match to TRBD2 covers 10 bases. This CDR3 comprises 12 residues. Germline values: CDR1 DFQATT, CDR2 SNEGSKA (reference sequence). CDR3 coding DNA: TGCAGCGCTAGCGGGAGCATCGGCGAGCAGTACTTC. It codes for CSASGSIGEQYF.

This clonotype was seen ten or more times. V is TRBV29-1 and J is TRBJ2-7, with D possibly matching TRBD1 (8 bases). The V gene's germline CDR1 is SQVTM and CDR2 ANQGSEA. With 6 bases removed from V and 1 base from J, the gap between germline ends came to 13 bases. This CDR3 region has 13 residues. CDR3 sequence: CSVDRGGSYEQYF. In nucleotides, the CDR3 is TGCAGCGTCGACAGGGGAGGGTCCTACGAGCAGTACTTC.

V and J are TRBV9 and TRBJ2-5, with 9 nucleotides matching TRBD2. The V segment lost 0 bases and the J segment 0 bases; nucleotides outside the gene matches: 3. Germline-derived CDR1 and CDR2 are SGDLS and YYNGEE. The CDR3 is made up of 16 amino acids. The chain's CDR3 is CASSVAAGGYQETQYF. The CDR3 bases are TGTGCCAGCAGCGTAGCTGCGGGAGGGTACCAAGAGACCCAGTACTTC. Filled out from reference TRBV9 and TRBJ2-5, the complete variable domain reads DSGVTQTPKHLITATGQRVTLRCSPRSGDLSVYWYQQSLDQGLQFLIQYYNGEERAKGNILERFSAQQFPDLHSELNLSSLELGDSALYFCASSVAAGGYQETQYFGPGTRLLVL.

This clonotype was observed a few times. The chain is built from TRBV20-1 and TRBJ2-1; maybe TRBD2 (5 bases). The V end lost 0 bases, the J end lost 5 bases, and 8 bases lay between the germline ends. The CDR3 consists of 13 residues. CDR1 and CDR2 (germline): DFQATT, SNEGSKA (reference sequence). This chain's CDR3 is CSAREGGHNEQFF. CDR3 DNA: TGCAGTGCTAGAGAGGGCGGGCACAATGAGCAGTTCTTC.

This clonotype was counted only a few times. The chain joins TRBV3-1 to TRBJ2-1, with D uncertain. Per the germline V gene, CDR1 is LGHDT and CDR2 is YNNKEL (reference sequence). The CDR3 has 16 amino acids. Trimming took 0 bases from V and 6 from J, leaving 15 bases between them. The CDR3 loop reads CASSQEGLDLSNEQFF. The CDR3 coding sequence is TGTGCCAGCAGCCAAGAGGGCCTAGATCTCTCCAATGAGCAGTTCTTC.

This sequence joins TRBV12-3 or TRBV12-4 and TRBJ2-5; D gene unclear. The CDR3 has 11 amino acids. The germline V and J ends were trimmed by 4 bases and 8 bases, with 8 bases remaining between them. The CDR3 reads CASSSARTQYF. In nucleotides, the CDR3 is TGTGCCAGCAGTTCAGCCCGCACCCAGTACTTC.

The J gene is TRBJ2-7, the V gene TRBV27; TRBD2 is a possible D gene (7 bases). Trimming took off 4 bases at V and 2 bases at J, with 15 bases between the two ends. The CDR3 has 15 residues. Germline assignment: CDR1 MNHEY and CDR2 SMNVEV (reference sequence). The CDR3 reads CASSYQTGLAYEQYF. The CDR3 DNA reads TGTGCCAGCAGTTACCAGACAGGACTAGCCTACGAGCAGTACTTC.

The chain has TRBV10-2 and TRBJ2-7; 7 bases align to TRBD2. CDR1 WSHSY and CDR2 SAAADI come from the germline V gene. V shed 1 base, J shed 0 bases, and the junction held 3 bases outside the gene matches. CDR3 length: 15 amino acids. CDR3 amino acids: CASSEWASGSYEQYF. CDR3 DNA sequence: TGCGCCAGCAGTGAGTGGGCTAGCGGCTCCTACGAGCAGTACTTC.